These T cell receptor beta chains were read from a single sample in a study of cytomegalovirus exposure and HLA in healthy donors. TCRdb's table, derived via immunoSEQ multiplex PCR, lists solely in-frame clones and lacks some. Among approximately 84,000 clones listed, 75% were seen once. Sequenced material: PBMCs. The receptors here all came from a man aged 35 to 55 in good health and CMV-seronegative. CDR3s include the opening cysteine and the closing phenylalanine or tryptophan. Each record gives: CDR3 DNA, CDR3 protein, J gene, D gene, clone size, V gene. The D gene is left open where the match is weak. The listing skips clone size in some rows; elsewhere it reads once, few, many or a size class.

TGTGCCAGCGGAACAGGGTTGAACACTGAAGCTTTCTTT CASGTGLNTEAFF TRBJ1-1 - once TRBV2
TGTGCCAGCAGCCTCCAAGAGACCCAGTACTTC CASSLQETQYF TRBJ2-5 - - TRBV7-3
TGTGCCTGGAGCCCAACCCGGTCGAGGACAGCTCAGCCCCAGCATTTT CAWSPTRSRTAQPQHF TRBJ1-5 - - TRBV30
TGTGCCTGGAGTTTCGGGGGTACCTACGAGCAGTACTTC CAWSFGGTYEQYF TRBJ2-7 - - TRBV30
TGCAGCGTTGAGAGGCAGCTTGGCGAGCAGTACTTC CSVERQLGEQYF TRBJ2-7 - - TRBV29-1
TGTGCCACAGCGAGTTCTCTGAACACTGAAGCTTTCTTT CATASSLNTEAFF TRBJ1-1 - - TRBV6-5
TGCAGCGTTAGGTCAGGGTCCTACGAGCAGTACTTC CSVRSGSYEQYF TRBJ2-7 - - TRBV29-1
TGTGCCAGCAGCTTGAGTGGGAGTAGGTTAGATACGCAGTATTTT CASSLSGSRLDTQYF TRBJ2-3 - - TRBV5-6
TGTGCCAGCAGTGGACCCACAGGGAGCACTGAAGCTTTCTTT CASSGPTGSTEAFF TRBJ1-1 - - TRBV6-1
TGTGCCAGCAGTGGAACAGGGACAGGGGGCAACTATGGCTACACCTTC CASSGTGTGGNYGYTF TRBJ1-2 TRBD1 - TRBV6-1
TGCGCCAGCAGCTTGCTCGGGGGGATCACAGATACGCAGTATTTT CASSLLGGITDTQYF TRBJ2-3 TRBD2 - TRBV5-1
TGTGCCAGCACTATACAGGGCACTGAAGCTTTCTTT CASTIQGTEAFF TRBJ1-1 - - TRBV6-5
TGTGCCAGCAGCTTATCCTACTCCCAAGAGACCCAGTACTTC CASSLSYSQETQYF TRBJ2-5 - - TRBV11-2
TGCGCCAGCAGCTTGTTGGGGGCTAGCAATCAGCCCCAGCATTTT CASSLLGASNQPQHF TRBJ1-5 - few TRBV5-1
TGTGCCAGCAGCCAAGTCATAGGGGCCTACGAGCAGTACTTC CASSQVIGAYEQYF TRBJ2-7 - few TRBV4-2
TGTGCCAGTAGTACAGGACTTGGAAACACCATATATTTT CASSTGLGNTIYF TRBJ1-3 - - TRBV19
TGTGCCAGCAGTTACCTGAGGACAGGGGGCTCCTATGGCTACACCTTC CASSYLRTGGSYGYTF TRBJ1-2 TRBD1 few TRBV6-5
TGTGCCAGTAGTATAGATGAGGGGGGGCTGTTTCAGCCCCAGCATTTT CASSIDEGGLFQPQHF TRBJ1-5 - - TRBV19
TGTGCCAGCAGTTTATTGGGCGGGGGGGTTTCCTACGAGCAGTACTTC CASSLLGGGVSYEQYF TRBJ2-7 TRBD2 - TRBV28
TGCGCCAGCGGGTTAATCCGGGCAGGGATTGCCGACGAGCAGTACTTC CASGLIRAGIADEQYF TRBJ2-7 - - TRBV5-1
TGTGCCAGCAGTACAGGGAACACCATATATTTT CASSTGNTIYF TRBJ1-3 - few TRBV7-9
TGCGCCAGCAGTAAGAGTTTGAGAGGCACAGATACGCAGTATTTT CASSKSLRGTDTQYF TRBJ2-3 - - TRBV10-1
TGTGCCAGCAATTCCCGGGACAGGGTCTACGAGCAGTACTTC CASNSRDRVYEQYF TRBJ2-7 TRBD1 - TRBV6-1
TGTGCCATCAGTACCGGGACAGGGCCTTTCTCTGGAAACACCATATATTTT CAISTGTGPFSGNTIYF TRBJ1-3 TRBD1 - TRBV10-3
TGTGCCAGCAGCTGGGGCGACAGGGGAGACATTCAGTACTTC CASSWGDRGDIQYF TRBJ2-4 TRBD1 - TRBV5-8
TGTGCCAGCAGCGTAGTCGCCAGAGCGGGAGATGGTGAGCAGTTCTTC CASSVVARAGDGEQFF TRBJ2-1 TRBD2 - TRBV9
TGTGCCAGCAGTCGACAGGGGCGGACTGAAGCTTTCTTT CASSRQGRTEAFF TRBJ1-1 TRBD1 - TRBV6-5
TGTGCCAGCAGTGAAGGAGGGTCGTCCGATGGCTACACCTTC CASSEGGSSDGYTF TRBJ1-2 - - TRBV6-1
TGTGCCAGCAGTGAATATGGCGGTAATTCACCCCTCCACTTT CASSEYGGNSPLHF TRBJ1-6 - - TRBV25-1
TGTGCCAGCAGAGCGGGAGTACACAATGAGCAGTTCTTC CASRAGVHNEQFF TRBJ2-1 TRBD2 - TRBV2